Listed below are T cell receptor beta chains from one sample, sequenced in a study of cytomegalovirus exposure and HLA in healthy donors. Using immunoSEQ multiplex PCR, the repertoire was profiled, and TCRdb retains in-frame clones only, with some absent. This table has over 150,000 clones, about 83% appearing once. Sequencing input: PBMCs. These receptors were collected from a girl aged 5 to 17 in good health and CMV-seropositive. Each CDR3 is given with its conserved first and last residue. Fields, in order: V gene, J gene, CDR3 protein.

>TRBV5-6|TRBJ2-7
CASSLGTGVYEQYF
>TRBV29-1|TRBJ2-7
CSVYNTGGTRYEQYF
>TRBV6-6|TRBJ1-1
CASSKRDTTAIEAFF
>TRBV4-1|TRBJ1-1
CASSRGTSEAFF
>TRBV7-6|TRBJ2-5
CASSLYATSGGMETQYF
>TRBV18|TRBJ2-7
CASSLGTGAISYEQYF
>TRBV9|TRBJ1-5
CASSPGAADSNQPQHF
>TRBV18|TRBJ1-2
CASSKGQDHGYTF
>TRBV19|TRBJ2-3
CASSDRRTDTQYF
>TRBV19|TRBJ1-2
CASSPGQGDYGYTF
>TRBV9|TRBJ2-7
CASSPMPGVPYEQYF
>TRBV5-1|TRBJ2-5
CASSLGPTNQETQYF
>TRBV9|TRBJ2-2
CASSVGTGVSNTGELFF
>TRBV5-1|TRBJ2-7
CASSLGGQGVRHEQYF
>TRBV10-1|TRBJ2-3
CASSGGNRLAGARDTQYF
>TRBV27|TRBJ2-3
CASSFYRGGWPDTQYF
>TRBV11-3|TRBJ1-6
CASSPGTGSNSPLHF
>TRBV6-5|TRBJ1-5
CASSPTVRGNQPQHF
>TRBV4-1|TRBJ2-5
CASSQDQGWNQETQYF
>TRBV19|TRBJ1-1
CASSILSTGKLSEAFF
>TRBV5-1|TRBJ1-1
CASSPSEGARGVAEAFF
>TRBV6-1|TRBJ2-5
CASSEAGGAETQYF
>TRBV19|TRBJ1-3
CASTLAISSGNTIYF
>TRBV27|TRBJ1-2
CASSPGNGYTF
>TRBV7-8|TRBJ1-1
CASRSGDSSPEAFF